These T cell receptor beta chains were read from a single sample in a study of OX40 agonist ivuxolimab in advanced cancers. Libraries were prepared by immunoSEQ multiplex PCR; TCRdb keeps only in-frame clonotypes and omits some of them. In the table there are under 80,000 clones, less than 95% of which are singletons. The specimen comprised CD4+ or CD8+ T cells sorted from blood, sampled in a trial of the OX40 agonist ivuxolimab. These receptor sequences come from an adult with an advanced solid tumor such as melanoma, head and neck, liver or kidney cancer. CDR3s include the opening cysteine and the closing phenylalanine or tryptophan. D genes are given only for firm matches. Clone size is shown for a subset of rows, as once, few, many or a class of expanded clone.

D gene,clone size,J gene,V gene,CDR3 DNA,CDR3 protein
NA,NA,TRBJ2-1,TRBV5-4,TGTGCCAGCACCAATATCGGGAATGAGCAGTTCTTC,CASTNIGNEQFF
TRBD1,NA,TRBJ1-2,TRBV6-6,TGTGCCAGCAGTTCCGGGAGGGGGCTGGGGGGCTACACCTTC,CASSSGRGLGGYTF
TRBD2,NA,TRBJ2-2,TRBV27,TGTGCCAGCAGATCGTGGAGTAGCGGGGGGGTTAACACCGGGGAGCTGTTTTTT,CASRSWSSGGVNTGELFF
NA,NA,TRBJ1-3,TRBV28,TGTGCCAGCAGTCCCCTATGGGGAAACACCATATATTTT,CASSPLWGNTIYF
NA,NA,TRBJ2-1,TRBV11-1,TGTGCCAGCAGCTTCACCTCGGGGACCTACAATGAGCAGTTCTTC,CASSFTSGTYNEQFF
NA,NA,TRBJ2-7,TRBV4-2,TGTGCCAGCAGCCAGACGGAGGGCTATGAGCAGTACTTC,CASSQTEGYEQYF
NA,NA,TRBJ2-5,TRBV10-3,TGTGCCATCAGTGACAGGGGCAGGGGCCAAGAGACCCAGTACTTC,CAISDRGRGQETQYF
TRBD1,NA,TRBJ1-5,TRBV5-1,TGCGCCAGCAGCTCACAGGGGTTGGGACCCCAGCATTTT,CASSSQGLGPQHF
TRBD2,NA,TRBJ2-3,TRBV15,TGTGCCACCGGTCGGGGGGGAACAGATACGCAGTATTTT,CATGRGGTDTQYF
NA,NA,TRBJ1-2,TRBV5-4,TGTGCCAGCAGCCCCAGACTGGGTAACTATGGCTACACCTTC,CASSPRLGNYGYTF
TRBD1,once,TRBJ2-1,TRBV18,TGTGCCACACGGACAGGGACGGGCTCCTACAATGAGCAGTTCTTC,CATRTGTGSYNEQFF
NA,NA,TRBJ2-1,TRBV9,TGTGCCAGCAGCGTAGCTGGAAACAATGAGCAGTTCTTC,CASSVAGNNEQFF
TRBD1,NA,TRBJ1-1,TRBV11-2,TGTGCCAGCAGCTTGGAACAGGGGACTGAAGCTTTCTTT,CASSLEQGTEAFF
NA,NA,TRBJ1-2,TRBV30,TGTGCCTGGAGTGTACTCTGGGCTCATGGCTACACCTTC,CAWSVLWAHGYTF
NA,NA,TRBJ1-4,TRBV4-2,TGTGCCAGCAGCCAAGATCAGGCGGGTGAAAAACTGTTTTTT,CASSQDQAGEKLFF
NA,NA,TRBJ2-5,TRBV27,TGTGCCAGCAGTCATCAGGGTTGGGAGACCCAGTACTTC,CASSHQGWETQYF
NA,NA,TRBJ1-1,TRBV11-2,TGTGCCAGCAGCCCCGGGACCTCTCACACTGAAGCTTTCTTT,CASSPGTSHTEAFF
NA,NA,TRBJ2-7,TRBV5-1,TGCGCCAGCAGCTTGGCCGGACAGCCCTCCTACGAGCAGTACTTC,CASSLAGQPSYEQYF
NA,once,TRBJ1-2,TRBV11-3,TGTGCCAGCAGCTTAGTCGAGGGCTATGGCTACACCTTC,CASSLVEGYGYTF
TRBD2,NA,TRBJ2-1,TRBV30,TGTGCCTGGGGACGAACAACAGCGGGGGTGGACAATGAGCAGTTCTTC,CAWGRTTAGVDNEQFF
NA,NA,TRBJ1-5,TRBV18,TGTGCCAGCTCACGTGACAGGAATCAGCCCCAGCATTTT,CASSRDRNQPQHF
TRBD2,NA,TRBJ2-5,TRBV7-6,TGTGCCAGCAGCCGCGGGGGGGCCGAGGAGACCCAGTACTTC,CASSRGGAEETQYF
TRBD2,NA,TRBJ2-7,TRBV30,TGTGCCTGGAGTGCGGGGGGGCGACCCTACGAGCAGTACTTC,CAWSAGGRPYEQYF
NA,NA,TRBJ2-5,TRBV19,TGTGCCAGTAGTACCCCGGGACCACAAGAGACCCAGTACTTC,CASSTPGPQETQYF
NA,once,TRBJ2-5,TRBV4-1,TGCGCCAGCAGCCAAGAAGGGCTGAGGGGCCGGGAGACCCAGTACTTC,CASSQEGLRGRETQYF
NA,NA,TRBJ1-5,TRBV7-8,TGTGCCAGCAGCCCCAGGGAGGCCCAGCCCCAGCATTTT,CASSPREAQPQHF
NA,NA,TRBJ2-1,TRBV27,TGTGCCAGCAGCCCCCCCTCCTCCCCGCAGTTCTTC,CASSPPSSPQFF
NA,NA,TRBJ2-7,TRBV5-1,TGCGCCAGCAGCTTGGATCCTCCTGGGGAGCAGTACTTC,CASSLDPPGEQYF
NA,NA,TRBJ2-3,TRBV6-4,TGTGCCAGCAGTGAAATTGAAACAGATACGCAGTATTTT,CASSEIETDTQYF
NA,NA,TRBJ1-5,TRBV28,TGTGCCAGCAGTTTAAGGGGGTTCCAGGGACTTCAGCCCCAGCATTTT,CASSLRGFQGLQPQHF
NA,few,TRBJ1-1,TRBV5-1,TGCGCCAGCAGCTTGGATCAGTTTGAAGCTTTCTTT,CASSLDQFEAFF
TRBD2,NA,TRBJ2-7,TRBV7-2,TGTGCCAGCAGCTTTTCAGGACTAGGAAACTACGAGCAGTACTTC,CASSFSGLGNYEQYF
TRBD1,once,TRBJ1-6,TRBV19,TGTGCCAGTAGGACGGGACAGGGGGCGGCCTCACCCCTCCACTTT,CASRTGQGAASPLHF
TRBD2,NA,TRBJ2-7,TRBV7-9,TGTGCCAGCAGCGGACTAGCAAATGAGCAGTACTTC,CASSGLANEQYF